The clone carrying this T cell receptor beta chain was picked up many times. Its matching antigen is unknown. PBMCs were derived from about 10 ml fresh peripheral blood. The CDR3 length is 14 residues. Germline trimming cut 5 bases from V and 6 bases from J; bases unmatched to any gene: 8. These data are taken from a study of T cells in Graves' hyperthyroidism and ophthalmopathy. Study summary: Peripheral blood was secured at the point of initial diagnosis, before any treatment. Study-level results: Patients with ophthalmopathy were separated from those with stable hyperthyroidism by a 13 V-J model. Blood also showed most of the thyroid clonotypes that were expanded above 0.001.

Amplified TCR beta CDR3 regions came from RNA transcripts. The primer set for the first-round RT-PCR of the TCR CDR3 was HTBI. Each CDR3 protein gets one entry after TCRdb re-called the multiplex PCR reads with MiXCR. In the table there are about 270,000 distinct CDR3 sequences, around 22% of which are singletons. Sequences were obtained from blood. This chain links TRBV12-3 or TRBV12-4 with TRBJ2-7; 9 bases match TRBD1. The source is a man between 25 and 39 years old with Graves' ophthalmopathy. CDR3 amino acids: CASSAGGTGSEQYF. CDR3 DNA: TGTGCCAGCAGTGCAGGTGGGACAGGGTCCGAGCAGTACTTC.